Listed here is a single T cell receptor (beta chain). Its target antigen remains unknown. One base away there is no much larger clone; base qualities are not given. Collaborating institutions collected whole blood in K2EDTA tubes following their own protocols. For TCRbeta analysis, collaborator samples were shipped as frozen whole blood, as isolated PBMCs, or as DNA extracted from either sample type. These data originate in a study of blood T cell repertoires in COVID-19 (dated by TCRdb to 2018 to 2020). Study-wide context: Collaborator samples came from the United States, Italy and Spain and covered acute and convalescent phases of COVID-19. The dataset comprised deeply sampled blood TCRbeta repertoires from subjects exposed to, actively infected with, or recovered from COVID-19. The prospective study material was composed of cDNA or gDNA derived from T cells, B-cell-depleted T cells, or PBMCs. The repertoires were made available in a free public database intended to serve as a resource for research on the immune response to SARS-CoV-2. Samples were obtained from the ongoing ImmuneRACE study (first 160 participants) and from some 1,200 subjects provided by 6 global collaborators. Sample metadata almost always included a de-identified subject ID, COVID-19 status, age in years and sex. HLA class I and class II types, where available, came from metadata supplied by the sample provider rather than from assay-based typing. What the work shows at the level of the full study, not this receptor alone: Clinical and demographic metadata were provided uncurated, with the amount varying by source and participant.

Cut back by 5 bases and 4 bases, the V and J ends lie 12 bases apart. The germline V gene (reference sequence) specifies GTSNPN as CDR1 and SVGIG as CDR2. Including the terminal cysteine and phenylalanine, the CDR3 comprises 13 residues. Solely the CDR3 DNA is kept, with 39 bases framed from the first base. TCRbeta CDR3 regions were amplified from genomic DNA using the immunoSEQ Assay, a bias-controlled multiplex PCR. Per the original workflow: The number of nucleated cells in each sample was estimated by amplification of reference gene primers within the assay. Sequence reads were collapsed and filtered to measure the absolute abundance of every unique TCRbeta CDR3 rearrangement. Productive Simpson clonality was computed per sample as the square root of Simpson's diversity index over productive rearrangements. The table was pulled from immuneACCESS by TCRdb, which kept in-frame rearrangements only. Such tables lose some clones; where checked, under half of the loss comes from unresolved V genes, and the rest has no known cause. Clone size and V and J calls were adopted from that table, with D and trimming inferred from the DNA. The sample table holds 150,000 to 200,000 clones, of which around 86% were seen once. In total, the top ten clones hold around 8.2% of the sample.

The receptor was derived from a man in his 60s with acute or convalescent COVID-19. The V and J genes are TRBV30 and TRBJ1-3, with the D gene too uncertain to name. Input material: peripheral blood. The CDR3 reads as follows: CAWERGGGNTIYF. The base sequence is TGTGCCTGGGAGCGAGGTGGAGGAAACACCATATATTTT.